The 11 T cell receptor beta chains presented below share a single source sample, sequenced in a study of shared clonotypes between healthy human individuals. The protocol was immunoSEQ multiplex PCR, while the TCRdb copy is restricted to in-frame clones and leaves out a portion. There are 450,000 to 550,000 clones in the sample; approximately 85% occur only once, and 13% lies in the top ten. Sequencing was performed on PBMCs. These receptors all stem from a woman aged 40 to 55 in good health. Some clones in this sample may be carry-over from other donors' samples.

The chain combines TRBV5-6 with TRBJ2-7; D is ambiguous. Germline loops: CDR1 SGHDT, CDR2 YYEEEE. Deletions cut 4 bases from V and 9 bases from J, with 17 bases between. The CDR3 is made up of 13 amino acids. The CDR3, as DNA: TGTGCCAGCAGCCCGTCCAGCCAGGCGGTGCAGTACTTC. This codes for CASSPSSQAVQYF.

This clone has just a few counts. This rearrangement joins TRBV20-1 to TRBJ1-1, with 7 bases fitting TRBD1. Germline CDR1 and CDR2: DFQATT and SNEGSKA (reference sequence). J gave up 11 bases and V 1 base, and 4 bases lay outside the gene matches. CDR3 length: 11 residues. CDR3 residues: CSARGAGGAFF. The CDR3 DNA reads as TGCAGTGCTAGAGGAGCAGGGGGGGCTTTCTTT.

The rearrangement uses TRBV2 and TRBJ1-1; TRBD1 aligns across 9 bases. The CDR3 has 11 residues. V lost 6 bases, J lost 7 bases, and 0 bases stayed unmatched. The germline CDR1 and CDR2 sequences are SNHLY and FYNNEI. For the CDR3, the DNA is TGTGCCAGCAGGGGACAGGGTGAAGCTTTCTTT. Translating it yields CASRGQGEAFF.

This clone appeared once. V gene TRBV30 combines with J gene TRBJ2-3; D is unclear. The germline gives CDR1 GTSNPN, CDR2 SVGIG (reference sequence). V was trimmed by 0 bases and J by 9 bases, leaving 10 bases between them. The CDR3 covers 12 residues. This chain's CDR3 is CAWSVVVTTQYF. As DNA, the CDR3 is TGTGCCTGGAGTGTAGTCGTTACAACGCAGTATTTT.

The table lists this clone with a count of one. Other DNA sequences in the same sample also yield this CDR3. The V call is TRBV15, the J call TRBJ2-5; 12 bases fit TRBD2. The CDR3 is made up of 15 amino acids. The junction had 4 bases not matched to a gene; V was cut back by 3 bases and J by 5 bases. Germline V gene data show CDR1 as LNHNV and CDR2 as YYDKDF (reference sequence). The CDR3 here is CATSRGLAGQETQYF. In DNA, the CDR3 is TGTGCCACCAGCAGGGGACTAGCGGGTCAGGAGACCCAGTACTTC. The whole variable domain, filled in from reference TRBV15 and TRBJ2-5, reads DAMVIQNPRYQVTQFGKPVTLSCSQTLNHNVMYWYQQKSSQAPKLLFHYYDKDFNNEADTPDNFQSRRPNTSFCFLDIRSPGLGDTAMYLCATSRGLAGQETQYFGPGTRLLVL.

The chain joins TRBV19 to TRBJ2-7; D is ambiguous. Looked up from germline, CDR1 is LNHDA and CDR2 is SQIVND (reference sequence). This CDR3 region has 14 residues. Trimming cost V 5 bases and J 1 base, with 12 bases left between them. Written as DNA, the CDR3 is TGTGCCAGTAGTGGGTTCAGAGGTTCCTACGAGCAGTACTTC. Translating gives CASSGFRGSYEQYF. Supplemented by reference TRBV19 and TRBJ2-7, the full variable domain reads DGGITQSPKYLFRKEGQNVTLSCEQNLNHDAMYWYRQDPGQGLRLIYYSQIVNDFQKGDIAEGYSVSREKKESFPLTVTSAQKNPTAFYLCASSGFRGSYEQYFGPGTRLTVT.

In this sample, this clone turned up many times. The chain uses TRBV7-9 and TRBJ1-1; 7 nucleotides align to TRBD1. The junction had 7 bases not matched to a gene; V was cut back by 5 bases and J by 7 bases. CDR3 length: 13 residues. CDR1 is SEHNR, CDR2 FQNEAQ, per germline (reference sequence). CDR3 coding DNA: TGTGCCAGCAGCGGATTAGGGACAGATGAAGCTTTCTTT. Translation: CASSGLGTDEAFF.

The V and J genes are TRBV11-2 and TRBJ2-1, with D maybe TRBD2 (6 bases). The V end lost 0 bases, the J end lost 4 bases, and 19 bases lay between the germline ends. Germline CDR1 and CDR2: SGHAT and FQNNGV. The CDR3 totals 18 residues. DNA for the CDR3: TGTGCCAGCAGCTTAGACCTCTCGGGAGTACTAGCTTACAATGAGCAGTTCTTC. Amino acid sequence: CASSLDLSGVLAYNEQFF.

This CDR3 is CASSLGLTGGTNLNFYEQYF. For the CDR3, the DNA is TGTGCCAGCAGCTTAGGCCTAACGGGGGGAACAAACTTGAACTTCTACGAGCAGTACTTC. This sequence joins TRBV13 and TRBJ2-7, with 7 nucleotides matching TRBD2. The V segment lost 0 bases and the J segment 3 bases; nucleotides outside the gene matches: 20. Germline-derived CDR1 and CDR2 are PRHDT and FYEKMQ (reference sequence). The CDR3 runs 20 residues. Drawing the rest from reference TRBV13 and TRBJ2-7, the complete variable domain is AAGVIQSPRHLIKEKRETATLKCYPIPRHDTVYWYQQGPGQDPQFLISFYEKMQSDKGSIPDRFSAQQFSDYHSELNMSSLELGDSALYFCASSLGLTGGTNLNFYEQYFGPGTRLTVT.

The chain joins TRBV7-3 to TRBJ2-1, with D perhaps matching TRBD2 (6 bases). V dropped 1 base and J dropped 2 bases, with 9 bases sitting between them. Germline V lookup: CDR1 SGHTA, CDR2 FQGTGA. CDR3 size: 15 residues. The CDR3 here is CASSLRRGTYNEQFF. CDR3 coding DNA: TGTGCCAGCAGCTTAAGGCGGGGAACCTACAATGAGCAGTTCTTC.

The V gene is TRBV5-1, the J gene TRBJ2-1, with 10 positions matching TRBD2. V was clipped by 4 bases and J by 10 bases; unmatched bases: 11. CDR1 is SGHRS and CDR2 is YFSETQ in the germline V gene. The CDR3 has 15 residues. CDR3 nucleotide sequence: TGCGCCAGCAGCCCGGTTAGCGGGAGGACTTCCGAGCAGTTCTTC. Translating it yields CASSPVSGRTSEQFF.